This TCR beta chain was observed in a study of early T cells in non-severe SARS-CoV-2 infection. Across the study: Unpaired chains resulted from sequencing bulk RNA of unsorted whole blood. Study results and limitations: Matches to VDJdb favored anti-spike CD8 responses and missed private and CD4 specificities.

In the library, individual cDNA molecules carried attached unique molecular identifiers. A single record per CDR3 protein comes from TCRdb applying MiXCR to the 5' RACE reads. Of over 50,000 distinct CDR3 sequences in the sample, almost 9.5% were seen once. V was clipped by 1 base and J by 0 bases, with 3 bases between them. Germline assignment: CDR1 SNHLY and CDR2 FYNNEI. This CDR3 comprises 14 residues. A remark on this clonotype: Its antigen is still unknown.

The sequencing input was whole blood. The TCR was taken from an adult who was a healthcare worker with PCR-confirmed SARS-CoV-2 infection or an uninfected control (not recorded which). The rearrangement uses TRBV2 and TRBJ2-2; D gene unclear. Written as DNA, the CDR3 is TGTGCCAGCAGTGAAGGGCCGAACACCGGGGAGCTGTTTTTT. Amino acids: CASSEGPNTGELFF.